What follows are 25 T cell receptor beta chains derived from one specimen sequenced in a study of blood T cells in healthy people across ages. Sample-barcoded 5' priming and a J-beta primer mix drove a second PCR of roughly 6 to 12 cycles. From the 5' RACE reads, TCRdb called clonotypes with MiXCR, one entry per CDR3 protein. The sample includes 850,000 to 1,000,000 distinct CDR3 sequences, 51% seen only once; the top ten take 20% to 25%. The specimen sequenced was blood. These receptors originate from a woman aged 55-75 years in good health.

Comments on this clonotype: This may come from a read error, since a much larger clone is one base off. The CDR3 protein is CNVAEFFLTSGRADEQYF. CDR3 in DNA: TGCAACGTTGCCGAGTTCTTCTTGACTAGCGGGAGAGCCGACGAGCAGTACTTC. The chain is built from TRBV29-1 and TRBJ2-7, with TRBD2 matching over 12 bases. This CDR3 is 18 amino acids long. Germline V gene sequence: CDR1 SQVTM, CDR2 ANQGSEA.

The chain has TRBV7-2 and TRBJ2-5, with 8 bases fitting TRBD2. Trimming cost V 7 bases and J 3 bases; bases outside gene matches: 7. The CDR3 contains 14 residues. Germline V gene data show CDR1 as SGHTA and CDR2 as FQGNSA. The CDR3 DNA is TGTGCCAGCAACCGTGCGGGAGGTAAAGAGACCCAGTACTTC. This translates into CASNRAGGKETQYF.

This clonotype turned up a few times. The chain has TRBV14 and TRBJ2-5, with D possibly TRBD2 on 7 matching bases. The V end lost 1 base, the J end lost 1 base, and 10 bases lay between the germline ends. The CDR3 length is 15 residues. CDR1 SGHDN and CDR2 FVKESK come from the germline V gene. CDR3 region: CASSQVGGLQETQYF. The DNA of the CDR3 is TGTGCCAGCAGCCAAGTGGGGGGGCTCCAAGAGACCCAGTACTTC.

This rearrangement joins TRBV27 to TRBJ1-1; 7 bases match TRBD1. V shed 5 bases, J shed 1 base, and the junction held 7 bases outside the gene matches. Per the germline V gene, CDR1 is MNHEY and CDR2 is SMNVEV (reference sequence). The CDR3 sequence is 15 residues long. CDR3 DNA sequence: TGTGCCAGCAGTGCCTACAGGGGAGAGAACACTGAAGCTTTCTTT. This codes for CASSAYRGENTEAFF.

The chain links TRBV29-1 to TRBJ2-5; 7 bases are a match to TRBD1. The CDR3 totals 13 residues. V lost 7 bases to trimming and J lost 11 bases; unmatched junction nucleotides: 16. Germline CDR1 SQVTM, CDR2 ANQGSEA. Here the CDR3 reads CSAGTAQENEQYF. The CDR3 nucleotides read TGCAGCGCAGGGACAGCCCAGGAGAATGAGCAGTACTTC. Full variable domain (outside the CDR3, taken from reference TRBV29-1 and TRBJ2-5): SAVISQKPSRDICQRGTSLTIQCQVDSQVTMMFWYRQQPGQSLTLIATANQGSEATYESGFVIDKFPISRPNLTFSTLTVSNMSPEDSSIYLCSAGTAQENEQYFGPGTRLLVL.

Only a few counts were recorded for this clonotype. Here the CDR3 reads CASSFGGVNNYGYTF. In nucleotides, the CDR3 is TGTGCCAGCAGCTTTGGAGGGGTTAATAACTATGGCTACACCTTC. J is TRBJ1-2 and V is TRBV7-9, with D possibly TRBD1 on 5 matching bases. The CDR3 runs 15 residues. CDR1 SEHNR and CDR2 FQNEAQ come from the germline V gene (reference sequence). Trimming removed 3 bases from V and 1 base from J, with 12 bases in between.

This clonotype was found a few times. The chain is built from TRBV5-1 and TRBJ1-1, with 7 bases fitting TRBD1. With 5 bases clipped from V and 4 bases from J, the junction kept 5 bases outside the gene matches. The CDR3 has 13 residues. The V gene's germline CDR1 is SGHRS and CDR2 YFSETQ. The chain's CDR3 is CASSSGTATEAFF. The CDR3 DNA reads as TGCGCCAGCAGTTCCGGGACAGCCACTGAAGCTTTCTTT.

The V gene is TRBV11-2, the J gene TRBJ2-5, with 9 bases aligning to TRBD2. The CDR3 totals 13 residues. J was trimmed by 11 bases and V by 8 bases; bases with no gene match: 12. Germline CDR1 reads SGHAT; CDR2 reads FQNNGV. Here the CDR3 DNA reads TGTGCCAGCCGCCTAGCGGGGTACAATGAGCAGTACTTC. Protein: CASRLAGYNEQYF.

The V and J genes are TRBV29-1 and TRBJ1-2; a weak D match, TRBD1 (5 bases). Germline CDR1 is SQVTM and CDR2 is ANQGSEA. The CDR3 has 12 residues. The V and J ends lost 3 bases and 4 bases respectively, with 9 bases between them. The CDR3 DNA follows: TGCAGCGTTGAGGAGGACACCTATGGCTACACCTTC. Encoded protein: CSVEEDTYGYTF.

V is TRBV12-3 or TRBV12-4 and J is TRBJ2-3; D gene unclear. The CDR3 totals 15 residues. V was clipped by 6 bases and J by 4 bases, with 17 bases between them. The CDR3 sequence: CASSQSRPNADTQYF. The DNA for the CDR3 is TGTGCCAGCAGCCAGAGCAGACCCAACGCAGATACGCAGTATTTT.

The rearrangement links TRBV3-1 to TRBJ1-5; the D gene is possibly TRBD1 (5 bases). The germline V gene has CDR1 LGHDT and CDR2 YNNKEL (reference sequence). The CDR3 runs to 15 residues. V was cut by 1 base and J by 2 bases, with 9 bases left in between. The CDR3 protein is CASSQGRVGNQPQHF. Written as DNA, the CDR3 is TGTGCCAGCAGCCAAGGCAGGGTTGGCAATCAGCCCCAGCATTTT.

The chain carries TRBV4-1 and TRBJ1-1; D is unclear. Per germline, CDR1 MGHRA and CDR2 YSYEKL. V shed 8 bases and J shed 1 base, with 14 bases lying between them. This CDR3 comprises 14 residues. As DNA, the CDR3 is TGCGCCAGCCGGCTCCCCGAGGGGAACACTGAAGCTTTCTTT. This encodes CASRLPEGNTEAFF.

The gene calls are TRBV27 and TRBJ2-1; possibly TRBD1 or TRBD2 for D (5 bases each). Trimming stripped 7 bases from V and 9 bases from J, with 13 bases between. The CDR3 extends over 12 amino acids. Per the germline V gene, CDR1 is MNHEY and CDR2 is SMNVEV (reference sequence). Here the CDR3 reads CASTPNGAEQFF. CDR3 bases: TGTGCCAGCACCCCCAACGGGGCTGAGCAGTTCTTC.

V gene TRBV7-9 combines with J gene TRBJ2-5; D possibly corresponds to TRBD2 (5 bases). Trimming took off 4 bases at V and 2 bases at J, with 14 bases between the two ends. The germline V gene encodes CDR1 SEHNR and CDR2 FQNEAQ (reference sequence). This CDR3 has 15 residues. In nucleotides, the CDR3 is TGTGCCAGCAGCTGCGCTACCGGGGAACAAGAGACCCAGTACTTC. Amino acid sequence: CASSCATGEQETQYF.

This clonotype has just a few counts. A read error may explain this, as a much larger clone is one base away. The chain joins TRBV6-6 to TRBJ2-5, with no clear D. The CDR3 spans 11 residues. Trimming pared 7 bases from V and 11 bases from J, leaving 14 bases between. The germline V gene has CDR1 MNHNY and CDR2 SVGAGI (reference sequence). CDR3 sequence reads: CASMSIDEQYF. DNA of the CDR3: TGTGCCAGCATGTCAATCGATGAGCAGTACTTC.

The chain employs TRBV9 and TRBJ2-7; a weak D match, TRBD1 (5 bases). Germline CDR1 reads SGDLS; CDR2 reads YYNGEE. Deletions cut 0 bases from V and 2 bases from J, with 12 bases between. The CDR3 length is 15 residues. DNA of the CDR3: TGTGCCAGCAGCGTAGCTGGGCAGGGAACCTACGAGCAGTACTTC. This gives the protein CASSVAGQGTYEQYF.

For this clonotype: A junction boundary mismatches the germline segment, possibly from a read error. The chain joins TRBV29-1 to TRBJ2-3; 8 positions agree with TRBD1. Germline V gives CDR1 SQVTM, CDR2 ANQGSEA. The CDR3 has 14 residues. CDR3 residues: CNVPPGQAGDTQYF. The CDR3 DNA reads TGCAACGTTCCACCGGGACAGGCTGGAGATACGCAGTATTTT.

This clonotype came up a few times. The chain couples TRBV6-5 to TRBJ1-1; possible D gene TRBD1, 6 bases. V was pared by 7 bases and J by 0 bases, with 12 bases between. The CDR3 is made up of 14 amino acids. Per germline, CDR1 MNHEY and CDR2 SVGAGI. The CDR3 nucleotides read TGTGCCAGCACCCAGGGGAGACTGAACACTGAAGCTTTCTTT. Protein: CASTQGRLNTEAFF.

V usage is TRBV20-1 and J usage is TRBJ2-1, with unresolved D. This CDR3 has 11 residues. Germline CDR1 DFQATT, CDR2 SNEGSKA (reference sequence). With 6 bases removed from V and 5 bases from J, the gap between germline ends came to 8 bases. DNA of the CDR3: TGCAGTGCATACGACAACAATGAGCAGTTCTTC. It specifies CSAYDNNEQFF.

This clonotype was counted only a few times. V and J are TRBV27 and TRBJ2-7, with D possibly called TRBD1 or TRBD2 (5 bases each). CDR1 is MNHEY and CDR2 is SMNVEV in the germline V gene (reference sequence). V was cut by 5 bases and J by 2 bases, with 19 bases left in between. There are 16 residues in the CDR3. The CDR3 is CASSAGPGTLTYEQYF. The CDR3 coding sequence is TGTGCCAGCAGTGCCGGACCCGGGACGCTGACCTACGAGCAGTACTTC.

The rearrangement uses TRBV12-3 or TRBV12-4 and TRBJ2-7, with TRBD2 as a possible D gene (5 bases). Trimming removed 6 bases at V and 0 bases at J, with 21 bases between. The CDR3 loop spans 17 amino acids. Here the CDR3 reads CASSGLITGFGSYEQYF. The CDR3 DNA is TGTGCCAGCAGCGGACTGATTACTGGATTCGGCTCCTACGAGCAGTACTTC.

There are a few counts of this clonotype. The rearrangement joins TRBV6-5 to TRBJ2-7; 7 nucleotides align to TRBD1. This CDR3 is built from 16 residues. CDR1 and CDR2 from the germline V gene are MNHEY and SVGAGI. Trimming at V came to 0 bases and at J to 3 bases, leaving 8 bases not matched to a gene. The CDR3 sequence is CASSYSLTGLVYEQYF. The CDR3 region has the DNA TGTGCCAGCAGTTACTCCTTGACAGGGTTAGTCTACGAGCAGTACTTC.

The chain is built from TRBV6-1 and TRBJ2-3, with D maybe TRBD2 (6 bases). This CDR3 spans 15 amino acids. V lost 7 bases, J lost 5 bases, and 19 bases lay in between. Germline-derived CDR1 and CDR2 are MNHNS and SASEGT. The CDR3 coding sequence is TGTGCCAGCAAACCGCGGGACCCAGTAGTAGATACGCAGTATTTT. Its protein product is CASKPRDPVVDTQYF.

Here the CDR3 DNA reads TGCAGTGCTAGTAGCCTAGTCTCTCGTGAGCAGTTCTTC. Its translation: CSASSLVSREQFF. The V call is TRBV20-1, the J call TRBJ2-1; D call uncertain. There are 13 residues in the CDR3. Trimming shortened V by 3 bases and J by 9 bases, and 15 bases separated the two germline ends. Looked up from germline, CDR1 is DFQATT and CDR2 is SNEGSKA (reference sequence).

On this clonotype: The junction does not match germline at one end; this may be a read error. This rearrangement joins TRBV9 to TRBJ2-1, with D perhaps matching TRBD1 or TRBD2 (6 bases each). This CDR3 region has 16 residues. Germline V CDR1 and CDR2: SGDLS, YYNGEE. The CDR3 reads CAGSVGGSSSYNEQFF. DNA of the CDR3: TGTGCCGGCAGCGTAGGGGGGAGCAGCTCCTACAATGAGCAGTTCTTC.